This entry lists 8 T cell receptor beta chains sequenced from one sample in a study of blood T cell repertoires in COVID-19. Sequencing was performed with immunoSEQ multiplex PCR; in TCRdb, only in-frame clones are kept and a portion is missing. The repertoire holds 150,000 to 200,000 clones, with approximately 85% as singletons. Sequencing was carried out using peripheral blood. These receptors all stem from a man aged 55-75 years with acute or convalescent COVID-19.

J is TRBJ2-2 and V is TRBV7-9, with 9 bases fitting TRBD1. The CDR3 totals 14 residues. In germline, CDR1 is SEHNR, CDR2 FQNEAQ (reference sequence). Losses at the gene ends were 5 bases for V and 11 bases for J; bases not matched to a gene: 9. CDR3 loop: CASSISGQGRELFF. The CDR3 DNA reads TGTGCCAGCAGCATATCGGGACAGGGCCGAGAGCTGTTTTTT.

This chain joins TRBV6-5 and TRBJ2-3; no reliable D call. CDR1 MNHEY and CDR2 SVGAGI come from the germline V gene. Trimming took off 3 bases at V and 3 bases at J, with 10 bases between the two ends. The CDR3 covers 14 residues. The CDR3 loop is CASSYIWQTDTQYF. CDR3 nucleotides: TGTGCCAGCAGTTATATTTGGCAGACAGATACGCAGTATTTT.

The chain links TRBV27 to TRBJ2-7; 12 nucleotides align to TRBD2. Looked up from germline, CDR1 is MNHEY and CDR2 is SMNVEV (reference sequence). The CDR3 length is 14 residues. V gave up 5 bases and J gave up 6 bases; unmatched junction bases: 5. CDR3 bases: TGTGCCAGCAGTATGGCTAGCGGGAGGGCCGAGCAGTACTTC. The encoded protein is CASSMASGRAEQYF.

The chain uses TRBV5-1 and TRBJ2-1, with 15 bases matching TRBD2. Per the germline V gene, CDR1 is SGHRS and CDR2 is YFSETQ. The CDR3 covers 11 residues. Trimming removed 7 bases from V and 15 bases from J; junction bases left unmatched: 2. CDR3 in DNA: TGCGCCAGCGGGACTAGCGGGAGGCGGTTCTTC. It is translated as CASGTSGRRFF.

The J gene is TRBJ2-1, the V gene TRBV10-3, with 15 bases that match TRBD2. Germline CDR1 reads ENHRY; CDR2 reads SYGVKD. The CDR3 contains 20 residues. V gave up 4 bases and J gave up 0 bases; unmatched junction bases: 10. The CDR3 region has the DNA TGTGCCATCAGTGGCTTGGGACTAGCGGGAGGACTGAGCTCCTACAATGAGCAGTTCTTC. The encoded protein is CAISGLGLAGGLSSYNEQFF.

The chain carries TRBV7-3 and TRBJ1-4, with D uncertain. The length of the CDR3 is 15 residues. V lost 10 bases, J lost 3 bases, and 18 bases lay in between. In germline, CDR1 is SGHTA, CDR2 FQGTGA. This CDR3 is CAIISRAQANEKLFF. The DNA for the CDR3 is TGTGCCATCATCTCGAGGGCTCAGGCTAATGAAAAACTGTTTTTT.

The DNA for the CDR3 is TGTGCCAGCAGCACCCTAGGGGGAGACGGTGAGCAGTTCTTC. Its translation is CASSTLGGDGEQFF. This chain links TRBV3-1 (or the pseudogene TRBV3-2) with TRBJ2-1; a weak D match, TRBD1 (6 bases). V lost 5 bases, J lost 9 bases, and 17 bases lay in between. Germline V gene lookup returns CDR1 LGHDT and CDR2 YNNKEL (reference sequence). This CDR3 has 14 residues.

The rearrangement joins TRBV27 to TRBJ1-2; 7 bases align to TRBD1. CDR3 length equals 13 residues. Germline values: CDR1 MNHEY, CDR2 SMNVEV (reference sequence). V shed 0 bases and J 6 bases; nucleotides not matched to a gene: 1. CDR3 region: CASSLSTGNGYTF. For the CDR3, the DNA is TGTGCCAGCAGTTTATCGACAGGGAATGGCTACACCTTC.